The clone carrying this T cell receptor (beta chain) has only a few counts. This sample stems from a study of blood T cell repertoires in COVID-19. In the original processing: Researchers report that nucleated cell counts were estimated from reference gene primer amplification. Clones were sequenced by immunoSEQ multiplex PCR, and TCRdb holds only the in-frame ones, with some missing. From that table come the V and J calls and clone size; the DNA was used to work out D and trimming. The sample shows 60,000 to 85,000 clones, roughly 85% of them seen only once. Sequences were obtained from peripheral blood. The receptor's source is a woman in her forties or fifties with COVID-19, enrolled during active disease.

CDR3 nucleotide sequence: TGTGCCAGCTCACCGGGACACCTGACCTCCTACGAGCAGTACTTC. Its translation: CASSPGHLTSYEQYF. The chain couples TRBV18 to TRBJ2-7; perhaps TRBD1 as D (6 bases). Per germline, CDR1 KGHSH and CDR2 LQKENI. Trimming shortened V by 3 bases and J by 0 bases, and 12 bases separated the two germline ends. The CDR3 runs to 15 residues.